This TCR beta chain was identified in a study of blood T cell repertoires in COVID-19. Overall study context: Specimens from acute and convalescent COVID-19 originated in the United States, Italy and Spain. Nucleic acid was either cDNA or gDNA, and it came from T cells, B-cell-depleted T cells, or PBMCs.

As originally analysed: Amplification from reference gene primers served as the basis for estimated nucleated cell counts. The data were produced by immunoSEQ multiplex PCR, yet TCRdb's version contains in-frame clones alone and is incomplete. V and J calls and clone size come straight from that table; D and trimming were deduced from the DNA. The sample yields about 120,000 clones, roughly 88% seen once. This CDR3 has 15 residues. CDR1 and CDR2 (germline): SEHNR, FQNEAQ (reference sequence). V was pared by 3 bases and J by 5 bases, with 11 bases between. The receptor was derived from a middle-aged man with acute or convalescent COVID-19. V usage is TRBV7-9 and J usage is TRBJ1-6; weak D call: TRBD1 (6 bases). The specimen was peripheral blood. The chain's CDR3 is CASSFTGHDNSPLHF. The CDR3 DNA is TGTGCCAGCAGCTTCACAGGGCACGATAATTCACCCCTCCACTTT.